Listed below are T cell receptor beta chains from one sample, sequenced in a study of blood T cell repertoires in COVID-19. Produced via immunoSEQ multiplex PCR; TCRdb's table is partial and in-frame only. Here the sample spans tens of thousands of clones, approximately 89% being singletons. The sequencing sample was made of peripheral blood. These receptors came from a woman aged 55-75 years with active COVID-19. Both conserved end residues are part of each CDR3. The order of the fields is V gene, J gene, clone size, D gene, CDR3 protein, CDR3 DNA. A D gene is named only where the DNA matches it firmly. The size field is filled for only some rows; it gives once, few, many or a size class.

V: TRBV19; J: TRBJ1-4; size: .; D: .; CDR3: CASTLGGSANEKLFF; DNA: TGTGCCAGTACCTTGGGGGGGTCGGCTAATGAAAAACTGTTTTTT
V: TRBV6-4; J: TRBJ1-1; size: .; D: .; CDR3: CASRQQGLLNTEAFF; DNA: TGTGCCAGCAGGCAACAGGGCCTGTTGAACACTGAAGCTTTCTTT
V: TRBV11-3; J: TRBJ1-1; size: .; D: TRBD1; CDR3: CASSTDRDTEAFF; DNA: TGTGCCAGCAGCACTGACAGGGATACTGAAGCTTTCTTT
V: TRBV6-6; J: TRBJ2-6; size: .; D: .; CDR3: CASNGRDNSGANVLTF; DNA: TGTGCCAGCAATGGCAGGGATAACTCTGGGGCCAACGTCCTGACTTTC
V: TRBV15; J: TRBJ1-6; size: once; D: .; CDR3: CATSTGGGLYNSPLHF; DNA: TGTGCCACCAGCACTGGGGGGGGATTGTATAATTCACCCCTCCACTTT
V: TRBV18; J: TRBJ1-5; size: .; D: TRBD1; CDR3: CASSPQGVGNQPQHF; DNA: TGTGCCAGCTCACCTCAGGGGGTTGGGAATCAGCCCCAGCATTTT
V: TRBV7-9; J: TRBJ2-5; size: .; D: TRBD1; CDR3: CASSQDPTGGKTQYF; DNA: TGTGCCAGCAGCCAGGATCCGACAGGGGGTAAGACCCAGTACTTC
V: TRBV19; J: TRBJ2-2; size: .; D: .; CDR3: CASSIDPRAPGELFF; DNA: TGTGCCAGTAGTATAGATCCCAGGGCCCCCGGGGAGCTGTTTTTT
V: TRBV13; J: TRBJ1-3; size: .; D: TRBD1; CDR3: CASSPRQGWNTIYF; DNA: TGTGCCAGCAGCCCGCGACAGGGATGGAACACCATATATTTT
V: TRBV5-6; J: TRBJ1-1; size: .; D: .; CDR3: CASSLGDTQAFF; DNA: TGTGCCAGCAGCTTGGGGGACACCCAAGCTTTCTTT
V: TRBV4-1; J: TRBJ1-1; size: .; D: .; CDR3: CASSQGETAGAFF; DNA: TGCGCCAGCAGCCAAGGGGAAACCGCGGGTGCTTTCTTT
V: TRBV3-1/TRBV3-2; J: TRBJ2-7; size: .; D: .; CDR3: CASSWTAGYEQYF; DNA: TGTGCCAGCAGCTGGACAGCCGGCTACGAGCAGTACTTC
V: TRBV10-2; J: TRBJ2-2; size: .; D: .; CDR3: CADGSETNTGELFF; DNA: TGCGCCGACGGGAGCGAAACGAACACCGGGGAGCTGTTTTTT
V: TRBV10-3; J: TRBJ1-2; size: .; D: .; CDR3: CAISESFGETNYGYTF; DNA: TGTGCCATCAGTGAGTCGTTCGGGGAAACTAACTATGGCTACACCTTC
V: TRBV20-1; J: TRBJ2-7; size: once; D: TRBD1; CDR3: CSASWTGPYEQYF; DNA: TGCAGTGCTAGTTGGACAGGGCCCTACGAGCAGTACTTC
V: TRBV12-3/TRBV12-4; J: TRBJ1-1; size: .; D: .; CDR3: CASRGPGGTEAFF; DNA: TGTGCCAGCAGGGGACCGGGGGGGACTGAAGCTTTCTTT
V: TRBV24-1; J: TRBJ2-2; size: .; D: .; CDR3: CATSDSQSITGELFF; DNA: TGTGCCACCAGTGATTCTCAGTCAATAACCGGGGAGCTGTTTTTT
V: TRBV7-4; J: TRBJ1-6; size: once; D: TRBD1; CDR3: CASSSPLTGHNSPLHF; DNA: TGTGCCAGCAGCTCCCCCCTGACAGGGCATAATTCACCCCTCCACTTT
V: TRBV6-5; J: TRBJ2-3; size: .; D: .; CDR3: CASSYLGARTDTQYF; DNA: TGTGCCAGCAGTTACTTGGGGGCGCGGACAGATACGCAGTATTTT
V: TRBV7-2; J: TRBJ1-1; size: .; D: TRBD1; CDR3: CASSPQGAKGEAFF; DNA: TGTGCCAGCAGCCCCCAGGGGGCGAAGGGTGAAGCTTTCTTT
V: TRBV15; J: TRBJ1-5; size: .; D: TRBD1; CDR3: CATSMDRGLGPQHF; DNA: TGTGCCACCAGCATGGACAGGGGGCTAGGTCCCCAGCATTTT
V: TRBV9; J: TRBJ1-6; size: .; D: .; CDR3: CASSDNYNSPLHF; DNA: TGTGCCAGTTCGGACAATTATAATTCACCCCTCCACTTT